A few counts support the clone carrying this T cell receptor (beta chain). The data are from a study of T-cell reconstitution after alpha-beta-depleted transplantation in children. For TCRbeta, the library was prepared with unique molecular identifiers. A single record per CDR3 protein comes from TCRdb applying MiXCR to the PCR reads. The sample consists of about 640,000 distinct CDR3 sequences, roughly 17% of them appearing once. CDR3 size: 11 residues. In germline, CDR1 is MNHNS, CDR2 SASEGT. Trimming stripped 3 bases from V and 7 bases from J, with 3 bases between. The chain employs TRBV6-1 and TRBJ2-2; unclear D gene. The sequence was collected from a human donor who donated a stem cell graft to a child with acute myeloid leukemia. Sequenced here: PBMCs from the stem cell graft donor, sampled from the stem cell graft. The CDR3 reads CASSDFGELFF. The CDR3 DNA reads as TGTGCCAGCAGTGATTTCGGGGAGCTGTTTTTT.